This T cell receptor beta chain emerged from a study of T-cell reconstitution after alpha-beta-depleted transplantation in children. Broader study findings: Surviving recipient T cells and thymic progenitors accounted for the high day-60 TCRbeta diversity observed in some patients.

Germline V gives CDR1 SGHKS, CDR2 YYEKEE (reference sequence). Unmatched junction bases numbered 12, after V lost 5 bases and J lost 5 bases. This CDR3 contains 15 residues. A library of TCRbeta sequences, prepared with unique molecular identifiers, was generated. TCRdb re-called the PCR reads through MiXCR, storing one row per CDR3 protein. The table lists 250,000 to 400,000 distinct CDR3 sequences, approximately 20% of them singletons, with roughly 9.8% in the top ten. As to this clonotype: Antigen specificity is unknown.

Sequencing was performed on PBMCs, mostly from graft donor cells, taken 180 days after TCRalphabeta/CD19-depleted stem cell transplant. V usage is TRBV5-5 and J usage is TRBJ2-5; 7 nucleotides line up with TRBD2. This receptor was obtained from a male patient younger than 18 who had a stem cell transplant for acute lymphoblastic leukemia, so the T cells may come from the graft donor. CDR3 region: CASRFSGGGLETQYF. In DNA, the CDR3 is TGTGCCAGCAGGTTTTCGGGAGGTGGATTGGAGACCCAGTACTTC.